This T cell receptor (beta chain) was documented in a study of cytomegalovirus exposure and HLA in healthy donors (dated by TCRdb to the late 2010s). For the study in its entirety: An earlier analysis of about 560 of the donors reported 276 Gb of sequence data and 117 million unique TCR beta sequences obtained from 180 million or so T cells. About 300 gigabases of sequencing data and approximately 92 million unique TCR sequences made up an early release that covered under 750 HLA-typed donors. The genetic ancestry cluster associated with self-reported Caucasian donors included 81% of the roughly 390 genotyped donors. The study aimed to test whether cataloging public T cell receptors could reveal signatures of past pathogen exposure. The study used immunosequencing to profile the T cell repertoires of some 600 subjects and linked those repertoires to cytomegalovirus serostatus. Besides the first cohort of roughly 660 subjects, a separate validation cohort made up of 90 to 150 different subjects was used. High-throughput TCR immunosequencing, statistical association of individual TCRs with disease status, and machine learning were combined to predict cytomegalovirus infection status. In a later analysis, previously published TCR beta repertoires from some 640 donors were re-analyzed and high-resolution HLA genotyping was added so that TCR occurrence patterns could be studied. The later analysis used no new phenotypic data to find candidate immune exposures, relying instead on TCR beta sequences and their occurrence across donors. An earlier analysis of around 540 of the donors applied high-throughput TCR beta sequencing to assess whether each TCR beta V gene segment acted as functional or pseudogenic. Alongside the repertoire data, information on donor age, sex, ethnicity and CMV serostatus was compiled. In a later genetic analysis, genome-wide SNP genotypes for 398 of the 666 donors were used, and that subset was treated as a discovery cohort. All discovery cohort repertoires had been generated on a single sequencing platform. Class I and class II HLA loci were covered by the typing at four-digit resolution. Typing coverage varied by locus: roughly 629-630 donors for A, B, C, DRB1 and DQB1; approximately 500 for DQA1; around 570 for DPA1; 450 to 480 for DPB1. Four or five DR-DQ haplotypes were handled as single units for association and clustering because linkage in the cohort was strong. Among 350 to 400 genotyped donors of the cohort, an average of approximately 230,000 unique TCR beta nucleotide sequences were sequenced per donor, about a sixth of them non-productive.

Study-wide conclusions, independent of this receptor: A later analysis found that TCR association rates varied across HLA loci, with DRB1 alleles showing the most associated TCRs and HLA-C alleles the fewest. Roughly uniform sequencing depth across donors was assumed in presence/absence analyses, although this assumption may not hold. A further reported finding was that TCR beta sequences accurately predicted the HLA-A and HLA-B alleles for most subjects in the first cohort. A cluster of highly shared sequence variants was judged likely to be a technical artifact of the sequencing pipeline. HLA typing was unavailable for some donors at each locus, so association tests used only the typed subset. Cytomegalovirus status was reported to be diagnosed by the classifier with high specificity and sensitivity in both the original and validation cohorts. Linkage disequilibrium might explain the correlated functional status among segregating V segments, but an unknown experimental factor could not be excluded. A later analysis found that HLA-associated TCR beta chains were more clonally expanded and had lower generation probabilities than equally common non-associated chains. When HLA alleles, especially DR and DQ, strongly co-occurred, attributing TCR associations to individual alleles was difficult. The only immune exposure information available for the cohort was CMV serostatus. In an earlier analysis of roughly 500 of the donors, most TCR beta V segments appeared in productive rearrangements about 87% or about 30% of the time, broadly matching IMGT annotations. V-gene and J-gene trimming of TCR beta chains was associated with a missense DCLRE1C variant in a later genetic analysis, and the association was replicated in an independent cohort. Across donors, most TCR sequences were observed very rarely, whereas some public TCRs were present in many individuals. In a later analysis, over 15,000 TCR beta sequences were associated with specific HLA alleles at a false discovery rate of 0.05. Over 15 rarely observed V segments, including chromosome 9 orphons, were excluded from the earlier analysis of about 600 of the donors because counts were too low. A later analysis reported that several top co-occurrence clusters appeared linked to parvovirus B19, influenza, CMV and Epstein-Barr virus. The study listed 164 TCR beta chains as associated with cytomegalovirus. Only TCR beta chains were sequenced in this cohort, and the absence of alpha or paired-chain data limited detectable features. According to the authors, the approach could potentially be generalized to other disease states and immunological phenotypes. According to a later genetic analysis, donors in an Asian-associated ancestry cluster had fewer N-insertions in productive TCRs than the approximately 710-donor mean. According to a later analysis, most CMV-associated TCR beta chains appeared to be HLA-restricted, and the HLA associations seemed to be driven largely by CMV exposure. Three of the identified cytomegalovirus-associated TCR beta chains were confirmed in vitro to be specific for cytomegalovirus antigens.

In total, roughly 670 healthy bone marrow donors made up the cohort. All cohort members were sampled while nominally healthy, although unrecorded immune exposures were likely present. The donor tested CMV seronegative, placing the donor among the 300 to 450 seronegative members of the cohort. A peripheral blood sample was provided by each donor, and peripheral blood mononuclear cells were used for TCR beta sequencing. The Qiagen DNeasy Blood Extraction Kit was used to extract genomic DNA from the blood cell samples. Worth noting for this clone: Its recognized antigen is unknown. No per-base quality is available; no much larger clone lies one base away.

The library was generated by the immunoSEQ multiplex PCR assay. A mixture of 60 forward primers for TCR Vbeta segments and 13 reverse primers for TCR Jbeta segments was used in the multiplex PCR. Amplification of the CDR3 region of rearranged TCR beta genes was performed with a multiplex PCR assay on genomic DNA. The Illumina HiSeq System was used to sequence the amplified TCR beta libraries as 87-base-pair reads. The study's processing was this. Across the 600 to 700 repertoires, a later analysis counted some 80 million unique TCR beta chains, 8.5 million to 12 million of which were shared by at least two donors. A nearest-neighbor algorithm error-corrected the raw reads and collapsed the reads into unique sequences, merging closely related sequences to remove PCR and sequencing errors. V, D and J gene segments were assigned by aligning CDR3 sequences to IMGT reference sequences. For a sequence to be retained, a match of at least six nucleotides was required to both a V gene segment and a J gene segment. A rearrangement counted as productive if the CDR3 had no stop codons and remained in frame with V and J, and every other rearrangement counted as non-productive. CDR3 was defined according to IMGT convention as the region running from the second conserved V-encoded cysteine to the conserved J-encoded phenylalanine. The earlier analysis of about 610 of the donors excluded any sequence lacking an unambiguous match to a single V gene segment. In an earlier analysis of approximately 610 of the donors, V segments were called functional above 56.7% productive rearrangements and were called segregating when the between-donor standard deviation exceeded 5%. A statistical classification framework was built to diagnose cytomegalovirus status from the catalog of TCR beta chain sequences. In a later analysis, V and J genes were assigned by comparing TCR nucleotide sequences against IMGT/GENE-DB human TR gene sequences. Using the TCRdist pipeline, a later analysis assigned CDR3 sequences along with most-parsimonious VDJ recombination scenarios. In a later analysis, each TCR beta chain was defined by its CDR3 amino acid sequence together with its V-gene family, and reads lacking a unique V-gene family were excluded. To address suspected cross-contamination and a sequencing artifact, a later analysis removed some 620 highly shared, low-generation-probability nucleotide sequences. A later analysis calculated a clonal expansion index for each public chain from normalized within-repertoire ranks of inferred template counts. Generation probabilities in a later analysis came from a VDJ recombination model fitted to out-of-frame rearrangements, and those results were checked against IGoR. Hypergeometric tests were used in a later analysis to score TCR-TCR, TCR-HLA and TCR-CMV co-occurrence, with a repertoire-size bias correction applied to the TCR pairs. A later analysis estimated false discovery rates by permuting HLA or CMV assignments 20 times. A later analysis grouped co-occurring TCRs with DBSCAN, adding TCRdist sequence similarity when clustering within HLA-allele-positive subsets. For co-occurrence clustering, repertoires with fewer than 30,000 or more than 120,000 public chains were excluded, along with 4 to 6 repertoires with anomalous nucleotide sharing. The source is immuneACCESS, and TCRdb retained only in-frame sequences with V and J called. Part of the clones is not carried over; for the studies checked, unresolved V genes explain less than half of this, and the remainder is unexplained. V and J calls and clone size are copied from that table; D and trimming were computed from the DNA. Counted in this sample were over 100,000 clones; roughly two thirds of them appeared once. Of the sample, about 8.4% is held by the ten largest clones.

The sequence was collected from a man aged 40-50 years in good health and CMV-seronegative. What was sequenced was PBMCs.

The nucleotide sequence is TGTGCCAGCATCGCTCTTCGTCGGGGTGAGACCCAGTACTTC. Protein translation: CASIALRRGETQYF. The rearranged segments are TRBV7-6 and TRBJ2-5; the D gene is perhaps TRBD2, on 5 matching bases. Per the germline V gene, SGHVS is the CDR1 and FNYEAQ is the CDR2. Measured from the cysteine to the phenylalanine, the CDR3 is 14 residues long. Kept here is only the CDR3 DNA, which spans 42 bases and is read in frame from base 1. V is reduced by 7 bases and J by 5 bases, leaving a spacing of 17 bases between them.